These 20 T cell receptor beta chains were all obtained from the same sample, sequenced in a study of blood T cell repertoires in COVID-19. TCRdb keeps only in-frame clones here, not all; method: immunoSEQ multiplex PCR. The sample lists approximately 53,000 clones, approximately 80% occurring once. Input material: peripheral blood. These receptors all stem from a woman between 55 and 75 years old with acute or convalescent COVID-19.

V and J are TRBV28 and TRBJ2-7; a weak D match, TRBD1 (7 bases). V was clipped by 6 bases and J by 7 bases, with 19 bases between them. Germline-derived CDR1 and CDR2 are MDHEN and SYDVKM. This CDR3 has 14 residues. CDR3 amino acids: CASSLSLQGREQYF. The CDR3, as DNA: TGTGCCAGCAGCCTGTCCTTACAGGGGAGGGAGCAGTACTTC.

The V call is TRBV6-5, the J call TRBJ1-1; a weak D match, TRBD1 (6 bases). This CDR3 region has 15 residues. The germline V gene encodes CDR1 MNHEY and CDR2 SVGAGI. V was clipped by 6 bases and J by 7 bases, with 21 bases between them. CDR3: CASRKGQLKGVEAFF. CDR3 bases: TGTGCCAGCAGGAAAGGACAACTTAAGGGGGTTGAAGCTTTCTTT.

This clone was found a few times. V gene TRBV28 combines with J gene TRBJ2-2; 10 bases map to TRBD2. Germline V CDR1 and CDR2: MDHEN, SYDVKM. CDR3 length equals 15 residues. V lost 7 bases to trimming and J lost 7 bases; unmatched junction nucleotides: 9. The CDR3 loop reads CASNSGGTSVGELFF. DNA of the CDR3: TGTGCCAGCAATTCAGGCGGGACTAGCGTCGGGGAGCTGTTTTTT.

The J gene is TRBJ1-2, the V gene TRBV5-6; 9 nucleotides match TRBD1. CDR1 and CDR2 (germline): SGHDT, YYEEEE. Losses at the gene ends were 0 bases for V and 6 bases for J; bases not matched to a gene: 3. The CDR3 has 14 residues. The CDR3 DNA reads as TGTGCCAGCAGCTTGGGGGACAGGGTAAATGGCTACACCTTC. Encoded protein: CASSLGDRVNGYTF.

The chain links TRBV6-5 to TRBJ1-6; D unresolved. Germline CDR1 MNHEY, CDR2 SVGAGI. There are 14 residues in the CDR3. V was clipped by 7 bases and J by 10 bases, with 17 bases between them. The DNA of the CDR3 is TGTGCCAGCACCCCAGCGGGTAGTACGTCACCCCTCCACTTT. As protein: CASTPAGSTSPLHF.

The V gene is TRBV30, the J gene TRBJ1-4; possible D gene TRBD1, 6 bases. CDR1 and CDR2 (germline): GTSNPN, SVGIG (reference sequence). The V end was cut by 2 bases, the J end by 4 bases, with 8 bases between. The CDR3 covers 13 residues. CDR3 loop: CAWSRGGNEKLFF. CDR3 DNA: TGTGCCTGGAGTAGGGGGGGTAATGAAAAACTGTTTTTT.

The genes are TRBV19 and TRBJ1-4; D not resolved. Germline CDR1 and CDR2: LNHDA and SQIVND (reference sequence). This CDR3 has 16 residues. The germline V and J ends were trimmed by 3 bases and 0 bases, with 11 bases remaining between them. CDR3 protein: CASSIGRPATNEKLFF. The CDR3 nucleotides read TGTGCCAGTAGTATCGGTCGTCCGGCAACTAATGAAAAACTGTTTTTT. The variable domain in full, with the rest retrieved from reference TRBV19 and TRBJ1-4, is DGGITQSPKYLFRKEGQNVTLSCEQNLNHDAMYWYRQDPGQGLRLIYYSQIVNDFQKGDIAEGYSVSREKKESFPLTVTSAQKNPTAFYLCASSIGRPATNEKLFFGSGTQLSVL.

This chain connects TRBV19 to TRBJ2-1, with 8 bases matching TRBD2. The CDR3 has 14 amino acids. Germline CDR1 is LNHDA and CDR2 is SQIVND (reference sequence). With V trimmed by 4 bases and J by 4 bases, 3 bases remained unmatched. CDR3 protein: CASSTAGAYNEQFF. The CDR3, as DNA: TGTGCCAGTAGTACAGCGGGAGCGTACAATGAGCAGTTCTTC. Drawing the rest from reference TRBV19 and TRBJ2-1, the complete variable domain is DGGITQSPKYLFRKEGQNVTLSCEQNLNHDAMYWYRQDPGQGLRLIYYSQIVNDFQKGDIAEGYSVSREKKESFPLTVTSAQKNPTAFYLCASSTAGAYNEQFFGPGTRLTVL.

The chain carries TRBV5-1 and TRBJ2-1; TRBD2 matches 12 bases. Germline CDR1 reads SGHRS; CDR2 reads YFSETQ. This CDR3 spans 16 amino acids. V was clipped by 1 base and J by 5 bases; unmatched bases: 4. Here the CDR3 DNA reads TGCGCCAGCAGCTTGATGACTAGCGGGAGTCACAATGAGCAGTTCTTC. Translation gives CASSLMTSGSHNEQFF.

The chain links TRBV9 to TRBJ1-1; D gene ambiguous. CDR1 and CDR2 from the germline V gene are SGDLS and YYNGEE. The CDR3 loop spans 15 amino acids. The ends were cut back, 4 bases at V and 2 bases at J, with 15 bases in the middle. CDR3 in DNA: TGTGCCAGCAGCCCGACGGGGTCACGCAACACTGAAGCTTTCTTT. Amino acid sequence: CASSPTGSRNTEAFF.

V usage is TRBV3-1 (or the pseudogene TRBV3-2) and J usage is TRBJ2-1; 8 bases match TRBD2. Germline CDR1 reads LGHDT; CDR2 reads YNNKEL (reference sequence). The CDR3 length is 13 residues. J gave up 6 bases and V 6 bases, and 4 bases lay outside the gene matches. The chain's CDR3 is CASRSTSVNEQFF. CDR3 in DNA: TGTGCCAGCAGGTCGACTAGCGTCAATGAGCAGTTCTTC.

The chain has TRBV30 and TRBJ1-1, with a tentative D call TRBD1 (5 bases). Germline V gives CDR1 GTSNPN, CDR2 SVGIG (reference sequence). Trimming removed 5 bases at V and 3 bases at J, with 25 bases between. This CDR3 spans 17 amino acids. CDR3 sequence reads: CAWRAGDRPVRDTEAFF. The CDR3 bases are TGTGCCTGGCGGGCGGGGGACCGGCCCGTGAGGGACACTGAAGCTTTCTTT.

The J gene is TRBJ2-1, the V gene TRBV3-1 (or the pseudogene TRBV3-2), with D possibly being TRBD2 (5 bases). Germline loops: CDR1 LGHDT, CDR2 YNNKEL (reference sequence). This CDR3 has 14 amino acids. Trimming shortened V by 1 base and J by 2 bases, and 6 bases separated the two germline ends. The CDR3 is CASSQGGTYNEQFF. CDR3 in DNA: TGTGCCAGCAGCCAAGGAGGGACCTACAATGAGCAGTTCTTC.

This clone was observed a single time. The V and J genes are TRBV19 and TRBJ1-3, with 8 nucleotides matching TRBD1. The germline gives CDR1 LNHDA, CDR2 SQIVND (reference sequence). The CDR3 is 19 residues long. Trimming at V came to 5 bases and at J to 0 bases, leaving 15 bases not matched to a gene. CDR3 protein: CASSLRTGSSANSGNTIYF. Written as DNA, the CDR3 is TGTGCCAGTAGTCTCCGGACAGGGTCCTCAGCTAACTCTGGAAACACCATATATTTT.

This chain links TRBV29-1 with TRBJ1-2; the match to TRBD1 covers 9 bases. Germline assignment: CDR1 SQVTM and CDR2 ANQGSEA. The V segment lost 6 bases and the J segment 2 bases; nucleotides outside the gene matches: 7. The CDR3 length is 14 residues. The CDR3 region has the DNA TGCAGCGTCTTGAAGGGGACAGGGAACTATGGCTACACCTTC. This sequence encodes CSVLKGTGNYGYTF.

CDR3 DNA sequence: TGTGCCACAAGAGACACCGGCTATGGCTACACCTTC. Protein sequence: CATRDTGYGYTF. The V gene is TRBV7-9, the J gene TRBJ1-2; D is unclear. Trimming took 10 bases from V and 4 from J, leaving 13 bases between them. The CDR3 sequence is 12 residues long. Germline lookup yields CDR1 SEHNR and CDR2 FQNEAQ (reference sequence).

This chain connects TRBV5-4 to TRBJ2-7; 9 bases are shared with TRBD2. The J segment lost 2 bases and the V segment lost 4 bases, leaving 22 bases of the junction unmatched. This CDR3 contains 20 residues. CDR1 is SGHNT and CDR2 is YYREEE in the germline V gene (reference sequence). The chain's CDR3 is CASSLGSGGGIAGAPYEQYF. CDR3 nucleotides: TGTGCCAGCAGCCTTGGTTCTGGAGGAGGGATAGCGGGAGCCCCCTACGAGCAGTACTTC.

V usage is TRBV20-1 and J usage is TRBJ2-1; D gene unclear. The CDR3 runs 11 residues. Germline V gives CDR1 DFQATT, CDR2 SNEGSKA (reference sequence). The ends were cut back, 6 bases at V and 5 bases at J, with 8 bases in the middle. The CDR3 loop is CSAPPDNEQFF. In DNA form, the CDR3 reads TGCAGTGCACCCCCGGACAATGAGCAGTTCTTC.

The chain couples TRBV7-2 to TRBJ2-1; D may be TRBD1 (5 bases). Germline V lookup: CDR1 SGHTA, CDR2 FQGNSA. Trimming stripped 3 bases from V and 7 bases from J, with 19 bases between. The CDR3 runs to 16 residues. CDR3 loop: CASSLASVGLWNEQFF. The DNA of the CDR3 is TGTGCCAGCAGCTTGGCGTCTGTGGGGCTCTGGAATGAGCAGTTCTTC.

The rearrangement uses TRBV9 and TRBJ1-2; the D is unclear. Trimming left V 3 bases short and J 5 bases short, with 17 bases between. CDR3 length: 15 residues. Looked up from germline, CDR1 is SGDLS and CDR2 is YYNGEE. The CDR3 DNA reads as TGTGCCAGCAGCGAGACCCCCCAGGCAGCTTATGGCTACACCTTC. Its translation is CASSETPQAAYGYTF.